A selection of T cell receptor beta chains follows, all from one sample in a study of blood T cell repertoires in COVID-19. Assay used: immunoSEQ multiplex PCR; TCRdb lists only in-frame clones, some missing. The repertoire holds roughly 200,000 clones, 65% to 85% seen once, with over 1% in the top ten. Sequenced input: peripheral blood. These TCRs come from a woman in her twenties or thirties with COVID-19, enrolled during active disease. CDR3s include the opening cysteine and the closing phenylalanine or tryptophan. A D gene is named only where the DNA matches it firmly. Clone size appears in some rows only: once, few, many, or a class for an expanded clone.

>TRBD2|TRBV6-4|-|TRBJ2-3
TGTGCCAGCAGTCACCTAGCGGGAGGACAAGATACGCAGTATTTT
CASSHLAGGQDTQYF
>TRBD2|TRBV4-1|-|TRBJ2-3
TGCGCCAGCAGCCAAGAAGCGGGGGGCCTTACAGATACGCAGTATTTT
CASSQEAGGLTDTQYF
>-|TRBV9|-|TRBJ2-2
TGTGCCAGCAGCGTAGGCCAGCGCTCGAACACCGGGGAGCTGTTTTTT
CASSVGQRSNTGELFF
>-|TRBV3-1/TRBV3-2|-|TRBJ2-7
TGTGCCAGCAGCCAAGGGTCCACCCTATACGAGCAGTACTTC
CASSQGSTLYEQYF
>-|TRBV11-1|-|TRBJ2-2
TGTGCCAGCCACAGGGACCCGAACACCGGGGAGCTGTTTTTT
CASHRDPNTGELFF
>-|TRBV18|-|TRBJ1-1
TGTGCCAGCTCACCACTGGAACTAAACACTGAAGCTTTCTTT
CASSPLELNTEAFF
>-|TRBV27|-|TRBJ2-2
TGTGCCAGCAGTTGGGGCACTCCGGCGGGGGAGCTGTTTTTT
CASSWGTPAGELFF
>-|TRBV19|few|TRBJ2-7
TGTGCCAGTAGTTACGCGGCCTCCTACGAGCAGTACTTC
CASSYAASYEQYF
>-|TRBV21-1|-|TRBJ1-2
TGTGCCAGCAGCAAAGTGGGGACAGGGGATGGCTACACCTTC
CASSKVGTGDGYTF
>-|TRBV29-1|-|TRBJ2-3
TGCAGCGTTTTAGGCACAGATACGCAGTATTTT
CSVLGTDTQYF
>-|TRBV13|-|TRBJ2-2
TGTGCCAGCAGCTTGAGACTTACCGGGGAGCTGTTTTTT
CASSLRLTGELFF
>TRBD2|TRBV28|few|TRBJ2-3
TGTGCCAGCAGTTTGGGCAAAAGCGGGGGGGTTTACACAGATACGCAGTATTTT
CASSLGKSGGVYTDTQYF
>TRBD1|TRBV19|-|TRBJ2-3
TGTGCCAGTAGAGGGACAGGGGTGAGACTCACAGATACGCAGTATTTT
CASRGTGVRLTDTQYF
>-|TRBV7-2|-|TRBJ2-3
TGTGCCAGCAGCTTAAACGGGTACGACACAGATACGCAGTATTTT
CASSLNGYDTDTQYF
>-|TRBV30|-|TRBJ1-2
TGTGCCTGGCATACAGGTCCCTCGAGGGGCTACACCTTC
CAWHTGPSRGYTF
>TRBD1|TRBV5-4|-|TRBJ1-1
TGTGCCAGCAGCTTGGACAGGGGTACTGAAGCTTTCTTT
CASSLDRGTEAFF
>TRBD1|TRBV7-2|-|TRBJ2-1
TGTGCCAGCAGCTTAGCGTCGGACAGGGGGCGCGATGAGCAGTTCTTC
CASSLASDRGRDEQFF
>TRBD2|TRBV28|once|TRBJ2-5
TGTGCCAGCAGTCCCGCAGCGGGGATAGCCAAGACCCAGTACTTC
CASSPAAGIAKTQYF
>-|TRBV6-2/TRBV6-3|-|TRBJ1-6
TGTGCCAGCAGTCGGACTACTTATAATTCACCCCTCCACTTT
CASSRTTYNSPLHF
>TRBD2|TRBV4-1|once|TRBJ2-3
TGCGCCAGCAGCCAAGACCCAGCGGGGGGCCTCTATACGCAGTATTTT
CASSQDPAGGLYTQYF
>-|TRBV6-6|-|TRBJ2-1
TGTGCCAGCAGGCCTATCACCTACAATGAGCAGTTCTTC
CASRPITYNEQFF
>-|TRBV7-2|-|TRBJ2-3
TGTGCCAGCAGCCCGAGTGGGGGGTCTCCAGATACGCAGTATTTT
CASSPSGGSPDTQYF